Listed here are 11 T cell receptor beta chains from one sample, sequenced in a study of CD8+CD57+ T cells in acquired aplastic anemia. According to the study, genomic DNA was the template for TCR beta VDJ and CDR3 profiling. TCRdb reanalysed the reads using MiXCR and keeps one entry per CDR3 protein. The repertoire holds about 42,000 distinct CDR3 sequences, with about 65% as singletons. The sequenced sample was sorted CD4+, CD8+, or CD8+CD57+ T cells (not recorded which) from PBMCs. These TCRs come from a human donor in good health, serving as a control.

This clonotype was observed a single time. The chain couples TRBV25-1 to TRBJ1-2; D uncertain. This CDR3 spans 12 amino acids. V gave up 7 bases and J gave up 7 bases, with 13 bases separating them. Germline values: CDR1 MGHDK, CDR2 SYGVNS. The CDR3 nucleotides read TGTGCCAGCAAGGGAGGGAATCGTGGCTACACCTTC. Translating it yields CASKGGNRGYTF.

The chain combines TRBV10-3 with TRBJ2-3; TRBD1 or TRBD2 may be the D gene (7 bases each). The CDR3 is 11 amino acids. Germline CDR1 reads ENHRY; CDR2 reads SYGVKD. Trimming pared 10 bases from V and 10 bases from J, leaving 15 bases between. The CDR3 loop is CATGGGRAQYF. Written as DNA, the CDR3 is TGTGCCACAGGGGGAGGGAGGGCGCAGTATTTT.

This chain joins TRBV2 and TRBJ2-7, with D hard to call. CDR1 SNHLY and CDR2 FYNNEI come from the germline V gene. V lost 7 bases to trimming and J lost 9 bases, with 19 bases between them. This CDR3 has 13 residues. The DNA for the CDR3 is TGTGCCAGCATGAACCCTGACTCTCGCGGGCAGTACTTC. Protein product: CASMNPDSRGQYF.

CDR3 region: CSARGLAGHNEQFF. The CDR3 DNA follows: TGCAGTGCTAGAGGACTAGCGGGCCACAATGAGCAGTTCTTC. The rearrangement joins TRBV20-1 to TRBJ2-1; 10 positions match TRBD2. This CDR3 spans 14 amino acids. Germline CDR1 DFQATT, CDR2 SNEGSKA (reference sequence). After removal of 1 base from V and 5 bases from J, the junction contained 2 bases not matched to a gene.

CDR3 in DNA: TGTGCCACCAGCAGAGATCTTGGGGATGGCTACACCTTC. It translates to CATSRDLGDGYTF. The chain couples TRBV15 to TRBJ1-2; no clear D gene. Germline lookup yields CDR1 LNHNV and CDR2 YYDKDF (reference sequence). Between the trimmed V and J ends, which lost 0 bases and 6 bases, there was a span of 8 bases. This CDR3 has 13 residues.

This clonotype appeared a single time. V is TRBV4-1 and J is TRBJ2-1; 9 bases fit TRBD1. V trimming: 6 bases; J trimming: 2 bases; junction bases outside the gene matches: 5. Germline V lookup: CDR1 MGHRA, CDR2 YSYEKL. The CDR3 runs to 15 residues. The CDR3 loop is CASSPGTGTYNEQFF. In nucleotides, the CDR3 is TGCGCCAGCAGTCCCGGGACAGGGACCTACAATGAGCAGTTCTTC.

The chain has TRBV25-1 and TRBJ2-7, with a tentative D call TRBD2 (7 bases). The CDR3 extends over 15 amino acids. CDR1 is MGHDK and CDR2 is SYGVNS in the germline V gene. V was clipped by 4 bases and J by 0 bases, with 13 bases between them. CDR3 coding DNA: TGTGCCAGCAGTGGGGGGGGCAGGGGCTCCTACGAGCAGTACTTC. Its translation is CASSGGGRGSYEQYF.

A note on this clonotype: Its ends do not fully match the called genes, so a read error is possible. The chain is built from TRBV11-1 and TRBJ2-3; 11 bases are a match to TRBD2. The CDR3 runs 18 residues. Germline assignment: CDR1 SGHAT and CDR2 FQDESV (reference sequence). The CDR3 DNA reads as TGTGCCAGCAGCTTAGTAGTGTTAACTAGCGGGGGCACAGGTACGCAGTATTTT. As protein: CASSLVVLTSGGTGTQYF.

This clonotype has a handful of counts. The CDR3 loop reads CASSEVGENTEAFF. The CDR3 coding sequence is TGTGCCAGCAGTGAAGTGGGGGAGAACACTGAAGCTTTCTTT. The chain links TRBV2 to TRBJ1-1; a possible D gene is TRBD1 (5 bases). This CDR3 region has 14 residues. Trimming pared 1 base from V and 1 base from J, leaving 7 bases between. Germline V gene sequence: CDR1 SNHLY, CDR2 FYNNEI.

In its sample, this clonotype is medium-sized. V usage is TRBV24-1 and J usage is TRBJ1-1; D is unclear. Germline assignment: CDR1 KGHDR and CDR2 SFDVKD. The CDR3 has 14 amino acids. V was shortened by 3 bases and J by 1 base, with 8 bases between the two germline ends. The CDR3 sequence: CATSDGLGNTEAFF. In DNA form, the CDR3 reads TGTGCCACCAGTGATGGGTTAGGGAACACTGAAGCTTTCTTT.

This clonotype occurred many times. The chain uses TRBV7-9 and TRBJ1-1; D gene ambiguous. Germline-derived CDR1 and CDR2 are SEHNR and FQNEAQ (reference sequence). The V and J ends lost 2 bases and 2 bases respectively, with 9 bases between them. This CDR3 has 14 amino acids. This CDR3 reads CASSLPGDNTEAFF. In DNA form, the CDR3 reads TGTGCCAGCAGCTTACCCGGGGATAACACTGAAGCTTTCTTT.